These T cell receptor beta chains were read from a single sample in a study of post-analysis software for immune sequencing data. TCRdb reanalysed the PCR reads using MiXCR and keeps one entry per CDR3 protein. The sample lists roughly 620,000 distinct CDR3 sequences, roughly 46% occurring once. Sequencing was performed on blood. These receptors all stem from a girl between 5 and 17 years old with multiple sclerosis. Each CDR3 is given with its conserved first and last residue. D genes are given only for firm matches. Size values are once, few and many counts, or a class for expanded clones, and some rows have none.

clone_size	d_call	j_call	v_call	cdr3_nt	cdr3_aa
.	.	TRBJ1-1	TRBV12-3/TRBV12-4	TGTGCCAGCAGTCCGACAGGACAAGTCGGGGTGAACACTGAAGCTTTCTTT	CASSPTGQVGVNTEAFF
.	.	TRBJ2-5	TRBV6-5	TGTGCCAGCAGTCTGTTAACAGTTAGGGAGACCCAGTACTTC	CASSLLTVRETQYF
few	TRBD2	TRBJ2-3	TRBV5-1	TGCGCCAGCAGCGCCGAAGGGGACTACTTTACAGATACGCAGTATTTT	CASSAEGDYFTDTQYF
.	TRBD1	TRBJ2-7	TRBV12-3/TRBV12-4	TGTGCCAGCAGTTTAGGACAGGGGGCGGGGGAGCAGTACTTC	CASSLGQGAGEQYF
.	TRBD1	TRBJ1-1	TRBV2	TGTGCCAGCAGTGTCCAGGGGGCCACGGGCACTGAAGCTTTCTTT	CASSVQGATGTEAFF
.	.	TRBJ2-1	TRBV12-3/TRBV12-4	TGTGCCAGCAGGGGAGTCGTGGGGAATGAGCAGTTCTTC	CASRGVVGNEQFF
few	TRBD1	TRBJ2-7	TRBV2	TGTGCCAGTACGACAGGGGGTGATTTTAGGAATCCCTACGAGCAGTACTTC	CASTTGGDFRNPYEQYF
.	.	TRBJ1-2	TRBV11-2	TGTGCCAGCAGCTTAGATCAAATCTCCACAGAAGCCACCTTC	CASSLDQISTEATF
.	.	TRBJ2-7	TRBV20-1	TGCAGTGCTAGGGTCCCCGGGACCACCTCCTACGGGCAGTACTTC	CSARVPGTTSYGQYF
.	.	TRBJ2-5	TRBV29-1	TGCAGCGTGAGCCATCGGACAGCACAAGAGACCCAGTACTTC	CSVSHRTAQETQYF
.	.	TRBJ1-2	TRBV7-8	TGTGCCAGCAGCCCCAGCTCATTTAACTATGGCTACACCTTC	CASSPSSFNYGYTF
few	TRBD1	TRBJ2-7	TRBV4-1	TGCGCCAGCAGCCAAGCCAACTTTATAGGACAGGGCGCCTACGAGCAGTACTTC	CASSQANFIGQGAYEQYF
.	TRBD2	TRBJ2-1	TRBV4-1	TGCGCCAGCAGCCCGGGGACTAGCGGGAGGGCCTACAATGAGCAGTTCTTC	CASSPGTSGRAYNEQFF
.	TRBD2	TRBJ2-1	TRBV11-1	TGTGCCAGCAGCTTGAAGGGGCCGGGGGGAACCTACAATGAGCAGTTCTTC	CASSLKGPGGTYNEQFF
.	.	TRBJ2-1	TRBV12-3/TRBV12-4	TGTGCCAGCAGCCTCCTCCTTATGGGGCAGTTCTTC	CASSLLLMGQFF
.	TRBD1	TRBJ2-1	TRBV5-1	TGCGCCAGCAGGGGGACAGGGTTTGGGGATGAGCAGTTCTTC	CASRGTGFGDEQFF
.	.	TRBJ2-1	TRBV5-1	TGCGCCAGCAGAACTCAGGGGGGCAATGAGCAGTTCTTC	CASRTQGGNEQFF
.	.	TRBJ1-2	TRBV7-6	TGTGCCAGCAGCTTATTCTCCCGCGGGGAGGGGAGTTATGGCTACACCTTC	CASSLFSRGEGSYGYTF
few	TRBD1	TRBJ2-7	TRBV12-3/TRBV12-4	TGTGCCAGCAGTCTTCAGGGGGCGCTCCCCTACGAGCAGTACTTC	CASSLQGALPYEQYF
.	.	TRBJ1-2	TRBV12-3/TRBV12-4	TGTGCCAGCAACGATGGGGGGGTGTCCCACTATGGCTACACCTTC	CASNDGGVSHYGYTF
many	.	TRBJ2-1	TRBV12-3/TRBV12-4	TGTGCCAGCAGACGTGTAGGGCGTTCCTACAATGAGCAGTTCTTC	CASRRVGRSYNEQFF
.	TRBD1	TRBJ1-5	TRBV27	TGTGCCAGCAGTTCGGGACAGAGTAGCAATCAGCCCCAGCATTTT	CASSSGQSSNQPQHF
.	TRBD1	TRBJ2-1	TRBV19	TGTGCCAGTAGTACGGGACAGGGGGGCATGAATGAGCAGTTCTTC	CASSTGQGGMNEQFF
.	.	TRBJ1-1	TRBV20-1	TGCAGTGCTAGATCCCGGACTCAGCCCACTGAAGCTTTCTTT	CSARSRTQPTEAFF
.	.	TRBJ2-7	TRBV6-6	TGTGCCAGCAGTACACGAGCAGACGACAACTACGAGCAGTACTTC	CASSTRADDNYEQYF
once	TRBD2	TRBJ2-1	TRBV28	TGTGCCAGCGGCCTAGCGGGAGGCCCCCCAATGTATGAGCAGTTCTTC	CASGLAGGPPMYEQFF
.	.	TRBJ2-5	TRBV5-1	TGCGCCAGCAGCTTGGTGCACAAGGAAGAGACCCAGTACTTC	CASSLVHKEETQYF
few	.	TRBJ2-1	TRBV29-1	TGCAGCGTTGAGCCCCAGATCGAGCAGTTCTTC	CSVEPQIEQFF
.	.	TRBJ2-3	TRBV20-1	TGCAGTGCTGCACAGGGAGCAGATACGCAGTATTTT	CSAAQGADTQYF
few	.	TRBJ2-4	TRBV20-1	TGCAGTGCTAGCAGTTGGGGTAGCGGAAACATTCAGTACTTC	CSASSWGSGNIQYF
.	TRBD1	TRBJ1-2	TRBV5-1	TGCGCCAGCAGCATGACAGGGTTGGACGGCTACACCTTC	CASSMTGLDGYTF
.	.	TRBJ1-2	TRBV6-5	TGTGCCAGCAGTGACTCAACATTCCCCTATGGCTACACCTTC	CASSDSTFPYGYTF
.	.	TRBJ2-1	TRBV7-3	TGTGCCAGCAGCTTAAAGGGGGGTCTAGCGGACAATGAGCAGTTCTTC	CASSLKGGLADNEQFF
few	.	TRBJ1-5	TRBV7-8	TGTGCCAGCAACCTGGGGGGGGACCGAAATCAGCCCCAGCATTTT	CASNLGGDRNQPQHF
few	TRBD2	TRBJ2-3	TRBV7-8	TGTGCCAGCGGCCGACTAGCGGACTACACAGATACGCAGTATTTT	CASGRLADYTDTQYF
many	.	TRBJ2-3	TRBV5-1	TGCGCCAGCAGCTTTAGCGAAAGCACAGATACGCAGTATTTT	CASSFSESTDTQYF
few	.	TRBJ1-1	TRBV10-3	TGTGCCATCAGTGAGGGGGGACCGGCAGCTTTCTTT	CAISEGGPAAFF
.	.	TRBJ1-4	TRBV12-3/TRBV12-4	TGTGCCAGCACCTACGAGGTCCCAGGGGAAAAACTGTTTTTT	CASTYEVPGEKLFF
few	TRBD1	TRBJ1-1	TRBV5-1	TGCGCCAGCAGGGACAGGGGGCCCACCGAAGCTTTCTTT	CASRDRGPTEAFF
few	.	TRBJ2-7	TRBV2	TGTGCCAGCATGCGTCAGGGTAACTCCTACGAGCAGTACTTC	CASMRQGNSYEQYF
.	TRBD2	TRBJ2-5	TRBV5-1	TGCGCCAGCAACAGAGGGACTAGCGAAGAGACCCAGTACTTC	CASNRGTSEETQYF
.	TRBD1	TRBJ1-2	TRBV27	TGTGCCAGCAGTCCATTACAGGGGCCTCCAAAGGATGGCTACACCTTC	CASSPLQGPPKDGYTF